The 9 T cell receptor beta chains presented below share a single source sample, sequenced in a study of T-cell memory formation after mild COVID-19. TCRdb re-analysed the 5' RACE reads in MiXCR, keeping a single row per CDR3 protein. The table shows under 250,000 distinct CDR3 sequences, with around 30% occurring only once. The source material was PBMCs or a T cell subset sorted from them (not recorded which). The receptors derive from an adult woman who had mild COVID-19 (a few samples of this study predate the infection). Cell type and time point are not known.

The chain joins TRBV29-1 to TRBJ2-2; 8 bases are a match to TRBD2. From germline, CDR1 is SQVTM and CDR2 ANQGSEA. CDR3 length: 16 residues. J gave up 1 base and V 4 bases, and 8 bases lay outside the gene matches. CDR3 sequence reads: CSVGGAGVGNTGELFF. As DNA, the CDR3 is TGCAGCGTTGGAGGAGCGGGAGTGGGGAACACCGGGGAGCTGTTTTTT.

This clonotype was recorded at least ten times. The chain recombines TRBV4-3 with TRBJ2-2; D not resolved. This CDR3 is 15 amino acids long. Germline V CDR1 and CDR2: LGHNA, YSLEER. V lost 0 bases to trimming and J lost 2 bases, with 7 bases between them. The CDR3 here is CASSQEEGNTGELFF. Written as DNA, the CDR3 is TGCGCCAGCAGCCAAGAGGAAGGAAACACCGGGGAGCTGTTTTTT.

This clonotype was detected only a few times. The chain combines TRBV11-3 with TRBJ2-6; the D is unclear. V lost 5 bases and J lost 0, with 2 bases in between. Germline V CDR1 and CDR2: SGHNT, YENEEA. The CDR3 loop spans 13 amino acids. The CDR3 DNA reads TGTGCCAGCAGCACCTCTGGGGCCAACGTCCTGACTTTC. Translating gives CASSTSGANVLTF.

J is TRBJ2-2 and V is TRBV6-1; the D is unclear. The CDR3 contains 11 residues. Deletions cut 10 bases from V and 6 bases from J, with 9 bases between. Germline CDR1 MNHNS, CDR2 SASEGT. DNA for the CDR3: TGTGCCACCTATATACCCGGGGAGCTGTTTTTT. Translation gives CATYIPGELFF.

This chain uses TRBV29-1 with TRBJ1-2; D is perhaps TRBD1 (5 bases). The V and J ends lost 3 bases and 2 bases respectively, with 7 bases between them. The germline V gene encodes CDR1 SQVTM and CDR2 ANQGSEA. CDR3 size: 12 residues. The CDR3 is CSVEYRNYGYTF. DNA for the CDR3: TGCAGCGTTGAGTACAGGAACTATGGCTACACCTTC.

V usage is TRBV7-2 and J usage is TRBJ1-3; D unresolved. This CDR3 is built from 14 residues. CDR1 is SGHTA, CDR2 FQGNSA, per germline. Between the trimmed V and J ends, which lost 1 base and 1 base, there was a span of 5 bases. The CDR3 protein is CASSLDGSGNTIYF. DNA of the CDR3: TGTGCCAGCAGCTTAGATGGGTCTGGAAACACCATATATTTT.

The chain has TRBV10-3 and TRBJ2-3; tentatively, D is TRBD2 (6 bases). Between the trimmed V and J ends, which lost 3 bases and 4 bases, there was a span of 14 bases. This CDR3 contains 15 residues. In germline, CDR1 is ENHRY, CDR2 SYGVKD. CDR3 DNA sequence: TGTGCCATCAGTGAAACGGGAGTTTGGTCAGATACGCAGTATTTT. Translating it yields CAISETGVWSDTQYF.

This rearrangement joins TRBV6-2 or TRBV6-3 to TRBJ2-1, with 9 bases aligning to TRBD2. The CDR3 length is 14 residues. V was pared by 6 bases and J by 4 bases, with 4 bases of the junction left unmatched. Germline CDR1 reads MNHEY; CDR2 reads SVGEGT. In DNA, the CDR3 is TGTGCCAGCAGGGCAGCGGGGGGATACAATGAGCAGTTCTTC. Translation: CASRAAGGYNEQFF.

This clonotype came up a few times. This chain connects TRBV7-2 to TRBJ2-1; possible D gene TRBD2, 5 bases. The CDR3 consists of 15 residues. The V gene lost 5 bases and the J gene lost 0 bases, with 11 bases spanning the gap. Germline V gene lookup returns CDR1 SGHTA and CDR2 FQGNSA. The CDR3 region has the DNA TGTGCCAGCAGCCCCATTGGGAGCTCCTACAATGAGCAGTTCTTC. This sequence encodes CASSPIGSSYNEQFF.